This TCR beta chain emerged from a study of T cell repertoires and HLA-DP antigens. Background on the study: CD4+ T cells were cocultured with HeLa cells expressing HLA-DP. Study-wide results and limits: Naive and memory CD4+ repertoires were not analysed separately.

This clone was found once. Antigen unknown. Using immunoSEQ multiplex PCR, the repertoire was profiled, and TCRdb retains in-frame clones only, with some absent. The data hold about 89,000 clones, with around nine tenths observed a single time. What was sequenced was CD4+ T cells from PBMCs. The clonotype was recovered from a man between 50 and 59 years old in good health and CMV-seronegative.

CDR3 bases: TGTGCCAGCTCACCGGGACAGGGCCCTGAAAAACTGTTTTTT. Its protein product is CASSPGQGPEKLFF. The V call is TRBV18, the J call TRBJ1-4; 9 bases line up with TRBD1. This CDR3 comprises 14 residues. V trimming: 3 bases; J trimming: 7 bases; junction bases outside the gene matches: 3. The V gene's germline CDR1 is KGHSH and CDR2 LQKENI.